The rows below give T cell receptor beta chains drawn from one sample of a study of CD8 T cells in ankylosing spondylitis. A single record per CDR3 protein comes from TCRdb applying MiXCR to the 5' RACE reads. The table has 200,000 to 300,000 distinct CDR3 sequences, about 24% seen once. The sequenced sample was blood, either unsorted or a sorted T cell fraction (not recorded which). The receptors come from a male donor with ankylosing spondylitis or in good health (not recorded which). Both conserved end residues are part of each CDR3. Each record gives: CDR3 protein, CDR3 DNA, D gene, V gene, J gene, clone size, CDR3 length. A D gene is named only where the DNA matches it firmly. The listing skips clone size in some rows; elsewhere it reads once, few, many or a size class.

CASSRGGPAYEQYF	TGTGCCAGCAGTCGCGGGGGACCAGCCTACGAGCAGTACTTC	TRBD2	TRBV6-1	TRBJ2-7	NA	14
CASSLVGAGASDTQYF	TGCGCCAGCAGCTTGGTGGGAGCGGGGGCATCAGATACGCAGTATTTT	TRBD2	TRBV5-1	TRBJ2-3	NA	16
CASSFQGGGTSTDTQYF	TGCGCCAGCAGCTTCCAGGGAGGCGGAACTAGCACAGATACGCAGTATTTT	NA	TRBV5-1	TRBJ2-3	NA	17
CASSQDEASSRYNEQFF	TGTGCCAGCAGCCAAGATGAGGCTAGCTCGAGGTACAATGAGCAGTTCTTC	NA	TRBV4-2	TRBJ2-1	few	17
CASSVGQVATYNEQFF	TGTGCCAGCAGCGTAGGTCAGGTCGCTACCTACAATGAGCAGTTCTTC	NA	TRBV9	TRBJ2-1	few	16
CSARDLLSGAGELFF	TGCAGTGCTAGAGATCTTCTTAGCGGGGCCGGGGAGCTGTTTTTT	TRBD2	TRBV20-1	TRBJ2-2	few	15
CASSYSGTGSGNTIYF	TGTGCCAGCAGTTACTCCGGGACCGGCTCTGGAAACACCATATATTTT	NA	TRBV6-5	TRBJ1-3	many	16
CASRPPGTGFSYEQYF	TGTGCCAGCAGACCCCCCGGGACAGGGTTCTCCTACGAGCAGTACTTC	TRBD1	TRBV12-3/TRBV12-4	TRBJ2-7	many	16
CASSLGDSATNEKLFF	TGCGCCAGCAGCTTGGGGGACTCTGCAACTAATGAAAAACTGTTTTTT	NA	TRBV5-1	TRBJ1-4	NA	16
CASSRQENYEQYF	TGTGCCAGCTCACGGCAAGAAAACTACGAGCAGTACTTC	NA	TRBV18	TRBJ2-7	NA	13
CASSPPGQINTEAFF	TGTGCCAGCTCACCACCGGGACAGATAAACACTGAAGCTTTCTTT	TRBD1	TRBV18	TRBJ1-1	many	15
CASSATGASSYEQYF	TGCGCCAGCAGCGCCACAGGGGCCAGCTCCTACGAGCAGTACTTC	TRBD1	TRBV5-1	TRBJ2-7	few	15
CASSLGPGYEQYF	TGTGCCAGCAGCTTAGGACCCGGCTACGAGCAGTACTTC	NA	TRBV7-2	TRBJ2-7	once	13
CSVNYQGYSYEQYF	TGCAGCGTTAACTATCAGGGTTACTCCTACGAGCAGTACTTC	NA	TRBV29-1	TRBJ2-7	few	14
CASTRGGSSTDTQYF	TGTGCCAGCACCAGGGGGGGGTCTAGCACAGATACGCAGTATTTT	NA	TRBV7-6	TRBJ2-3	NA	15
CASSSLSGSGSDTQYF	TGTGCCAGCAGTTCCCTCTCAGGGTCTGGGTCAGATACGCAGTATTTT	NA	TRBV12-3/TRBV12-4	TRBJ2-3	few	16
CASSRDRISDTQYF	TGTGCCAGCAGCCGGGACAGGATATCAGATACGCAGTATTTT	TRBD1	TRBV6-4	TRBJ2-3	NA	14
CASSPRGSGGPDGLTDTQYF	TGTGCCAGCAGCCCTCGGGGTAGCGGGGGGCCCGATGGTCTCACAGATACGCAGTATTTT	NA	TRBV21-1	TRBJ2-3	many	20
CSAPLRTGYGEQYF	TGCAGTGCCCCCTTGAGGACAGGGTACGGCGAGCAGTACTTC	TRBD1	TRBV20-1	TRBJ2-7	many	14
CSAKTGGETQYF	TGCAGTGCGAAGACAGGTGGGGAGACCCAGTACTTC	NA	TRBV20-1	TRBJ2-5	NA	12
CSAGTANEKLFF	TGCAGCGCCGGGACAGCGAATGAAAAACTGTTTTTT	TRBD1	TRBV29-1	TRBJ1-4	NA	12
CSASPDRGEQYF	TGCAGTGCTAGCCCAGACAGGGGCGAGCAGTACTTC	TRBD1	TRBV20-1	TRBJ2-7	many	12
CSARDGTGWAYEQYF	TGCAGTGCTAGAGACGGGACAGGGTGGGCCTACGAGCAGTACTTC	TRBD1	TRBV20-1	TRBJ2-7	few	15
CASSEVGGSSPLHF	TGTGCCAGCAGTGAAGTCGGAGGCAGTTCACCCCTCCACTTT	NA	TRBV6-1	TRBJ1-6	few	14
CASSPDRADTQYF	TGTGCCAGCAGTCCGGACAGGGCAGATACGCAGTATTTT	TRBD1	TRBV12-3/TRBV12-4	TRBJ2-3	many	13
CSATWDRGFQAQHF	TGCAGTGCAACGTGGGACAGGGGGTTTCAGGCCCAGCATTTT	TRBD1	TRBV20-1	TRBJ1-5	NA	14
CSALDSPELFF	TGCAGTGCTCTGGACAGCCCTGAGCTGTTTTTT	NA	TRBV20-1	TRBJ2-2	many	11
CSARRGETQYF	TGCAGTGCTAGAAGAGGGGAGACCCAGTACTTC	NA	TRBV20-1	TRBJ2-5	many	11